A selection of T cell receptor beta chains follows, all from one sample in a study of patients and donors after allogeneic stem cell transplantation. TCRdb recomputed calls from the RT-PCR reads with MiXCR, one row per CDR3 protein. Altogether 150,000 to 250,000 distinct CDR3 sequences are present, roughly 40% being singletons, with the ten largest covering 30% to 35%. Sequencing was carried out using blood, either unsorted or a sorted T cell fraction (not recorded which). The origin of the receptors is a human donor who was either an allogeneic HSCT recipient or a stem cell or donor lymphocyte infusion donor (not recorded which). It is not recorded whose cells these are; they may come from a transplant donor. CDR3s include the opening cysteine and the closing phenylalanine or tryptophan. A D gene is named only where the DNA matches it firmly. Size is omitted from some rows. Given values are once, few, many or a class for expanded clones.

clone_size	d_call	v_call	j_call	cdr3_aa	cdr3_nt
NA	NA	TRBV7-9	TRBJ2-3	CASSSTDTSTDTQYF	TGTGCCAGCAGCTCGACAGACACTAGCACAGATACGCAGTATTTT
NA	NA	TRBV30	TRBJ1-5	CAWTGSNQHPQHF	TGTGCCTGGACGGGTAGCAATCAGCACCCCCAGCATTTT
NA	TRBD2	TRBV15	TRBJ2-7	CATSRDLGASGRENEQYF	TGTGCCACCAGCAGAGATCTCGGGGCCAGCGGGAGAGAGAACGAGCAGTACTTC
few	TRBD1	TRBV25-1	TRBJ2-1	CASSEGDRTNEQFF	TGTGCCAGCAGTGAAGGGGACAGAACCAATGAGCAGTTCTTC
NA	TRBD2	TRBV6-1	TRBJ2-3	CASSQLAGGQRITDTQYF	TGTGCCAGCAGCCAACTAGCGGGAGGTCAGCGAATTACAGATACGCAGTATTTT
NA	NA	TRBV5-4	TRBJ2-1	CASSLGGINEQFF	TGTGCCAGCAGCTTGGGGGGCATAAATGAGCAGTTCTTC
NA	NA	TRBV6-5	TRBJ1-4	CASGYAGKLFF	TGTGCCAGCGGATACGCCGGAAAACTGTTTTTT
few	NA	TRBV7-2	TRBJ1-6	CASSYWTVNSPLHF	TGTGCCAGCAGTTACTGGACGGTGAATTCACCCCTCCACTTT
NA	NA	TRBV6-5	TRBJ1-4	CASRGVINEKLFF	TGTGCCAGCAGGGGGGTCATAAATGAAAAACTGTTTTTT
few	NA	TRBV29-1	TRBJ1-1	CSVELGLNTEAFF	TGCAGCGTTGAACTGGGGCTGAACACTGAAGCTTTCTTT
NA	NA	TRBV28	TRBJ2-3	CASKRAGATDTQYF	TGTGCCAGTAAGAGGGCAGGGGCGACAGATACGCAGTATTTT
NA	NA	TRBV19	TRBJ1-2	CASSIDSGGRYGYTF	TGTGCCAGTAGTATCGATTCGGGGGGCCGCTATGGCTACACCTTC
few	NA	TRBV7-2	TRBJ1-4	CASSSRQFQEKLFF	TGTGCCAGCAGCTCCAGACAGTTTCAGGAAAAACTGTTTTTT
NA	NA	TRBV5-1	TRBJ2-4	CAAKKGFRRILELIIAKNIQYF	TGCGCCGCCAAAAAAGGGTTTCGGCGAATCCTCGAACTTATAATAGCCAAAAACATTCAGTACTTC
NA	NA	TRBV5-1	TRBJ2-1	CASSLDERDRLNEQFF	TGCGCCAGCAGCTTGGATGAGAGAGACAGACTAAATGAGCAGTTCTTC
NA	NA	TRBV21-1	TRBJ2-7	CASRGRSNLEQYF	TGTGCCAGCAGGGGGCGATCAAATCTCGAGCAGTACTTC
once	NA	TRBV7-6	TRBJ2-2	CASSLVRDLNTGELFF	TGTGCCAGCAGCTTAGTGAGGGACCTTAACACCGGGGAGCTGTTTTTT
NA	TRBD1	TRBV7-9	TRBJ2-2	CASNTGQGATTGELFF	TGTGCCAGCAACACGGGACAGGGGGCGACCACCGGGGAGCTGTTTTTT
NA	NA	TRBV4-3	TRBJ2-7	CASSQGGSGATYEQYF	TGCGCCAGCAGCCAAGGAGGGTCGGGAGCCACCTACGAGCAGTACTTC
few	TRBD2	TRBV7-2	TRBJ2-3	CASSEPGLAADTQYF	TGTGCCAGCAGCGAGCCGGGACTAGCAGCAGATACGCAGTATTTT
NA	NA	TRBV9	TRBJ1-6	CASSVLRDGSPLHF	TGTGCCAGCAGCGTACTGCGAGACGGCTCACCCCTCCACTTT
NA	NA	TRBV5-1	TRBJ1-2	CASSSTATGNYGYTF	TGCGCCAGCAGCTCGACAGCGACGGGTAACTATGGCTACACCTTC
NA	NA	TRBV6-5	TRBJ2-6	CASSYVPSGANVLTF	TGTGCCAGCAGTTACGTCCCATCTGGGGCCAACGTCCTGACTTTC
few	NA	TRBV5-1	TRBJ1-4	CASSLGGINEKLFF	TGCGCCAGCAGCTTAGGGGGAATTAATGAAAAACTGTTTTTT
NA	NA	TRBV12-3/TRBV12-4	TRBJ1-5	CASGEFNQPQHF	TGTGCCAGCGGAGAATTCAATCAGCCCCAGCATTTT
NA	TRBD1	TRBV9	TRBJ2-1	CASSGQGVGANEQFF	TGTGCCAGCAGCGGACAGGGTGTTGGGGCCAATGAGCAGTTCTTC
NA	TRBD1	TRBV5-6	TRBJ2-3	CASSSTGDFTDTQYF	TGTGCCAGCAGCTCTACAGGGGATTTCACAGATACGCAGTATTTT
NA	TRBD1	TRBV19	TRBJ2-2	CASSTHRGSTGELFF	TGTGCCAGTAGTACCCACAGGGGTAGCACCGGGGAGCTGTTTTTT
NA	NA	TRBV9	TRBJ1-1	CASSVAPVGTEAFF	TGTGCCAGCAGCGTAGCTCCAGTGGGCACTGAAGCTTTCTTT
NA	NA	TRBV18	TRBJ1-2	CASSPGNIGSSNYGYTF	TGTGCCAGCTCACCGGGGAACATCGGATCGTCCAACTATGGCTACACCTTC
NA	NA	TRBV19	TRBJ1-1	CASSQAGSLNTEAFF	TGTGCCAGTAGTCAGGCAGGATCGTTGAACACTGAAGCTTTCTTT
NA	NA	TRBV12-5	TRBJ2-2	CASNTGELFF	TGTGCTAGTAACACCGGGGAGCTGTTTTTT
NA	NA	TRBV29-1	TRBJ2-1	CSGEVLNEQFF	TGCAGCGGCGAGGTCCTCAATGAGCAGTTCTTC
NA	TRBD1	TRBV29-1	TRBJ1-1	CSVQTLTTGDTEAFF	TGCAGCGTACAAACTTTAACGACAGGGGATACTGAAGCTTTCTTT
few	NA	TRBV7-8	TRBJ1-2	CASSLGRRTYWEHGYTF	TGTGCCAGCAGCTTAGGAAGGAGGACATACTGGGAGCATGGCTACACCTTC
NA	TRBD1	TRBV27	TRBJ1-6	CASSLSLGQVAYNSPLHF	TGTGCCAGCAGTTTATCCCTTGGACAGGTCGCATATAATTCACCCCTCCACTTT
NA	NA	TRBV12-3/TRBV12-4	TRBJ2-2	CASRGVAAHTGELFF	TGTGCCAGCAGAGGGGTTGCGGCCCACACCGGGGAGCTGTTTTTT
NA	NA	TRBV5-1	TRBJ2-2	CASSFRTRRGDGTGELFF	TGCGCCAGCAGCTTCCGGACCCGGAGGGGAGACGGCACCGGGGAGCTGTTTTTT
few	TRBD1	TRBV6-2/TRBV6-3	TRBJ2-1	CASSFPDRVIGHEQFF	TGTGCCAGCAGTTTCCCAGACAGGGTCATTGGTCATGAGCAGTTCTTC
NA	NA	TRBV6-2/TRBV6-3	TRBJ2-3	CASRGGLPSDTQYF	TGTGCCAGCAGGGGTGGACTACCGTCAGATACGCAGTATTTT
NA	TRBD1	TRBV5-1	TRBJ1-5	CASSLDGTGYNQPQHF	TGCGCCAGCAGCTTGGATGGGACAGGGTACAATCAGCCCCAGCATTTT
NA	NA	TRBV5-4	TRBJ1-1	CASRLTGRRNTEAFF	TGTGCCAGCAGACTCACAGGACGGAGGAACACTGAAGCTTTCTTT
NA	NA	TRBV4-3	TRBJ1-1	CASSPESTVNTEAFF	TGCGCCAGCAGCCCAGAGTCGACAGTGAACACTGAAGCTTTCTTT
NA	TRBD1	TRBV20-1	TRBJ2-2	CSTRRDRVSGELFF	TGCAGCACCCGCCGGGACAGGGTCTCCGGGGAGCTGTTTTTT
NA	NA	TRBV18	TRBJ2-7	CASSPEESGVDPYEQYF	TGTGCCAGCTCACCAGAGGAGTCGGGAGTGGATCCGTACGAGCAGTACTTC
few	NA	TRBV12-3/TRBV12-4	TRBJ1-1	CASSLVSEAFF	TGTGCCAGCAGTTTGGTCAGTGAAGCTTTCTTT
NA	TRBD2	TRBV2	TRBJ2-1	CASSGGGRNEQFF	TGTGCCAGCAGTGGGGGGGGTAGGAATGAGCAGTTCTTC
NA	NA	TRBV28	TRBJ1-1	CASSYPDTMAEAFF	TGTGCCAGCAGTTATCCGGATACGATGGCTGAAGCTTTCTTT
NA	NA	TRBV30	TRBJ2-1	CAWSVRGHGEQFF	TGTGCCTGGAGTGTACGAGGGCATGGTGAGCAGTTCTTC
NA	NA	TRBV7-3	TRBJ2-3	CASSSTGSGDTQYF	TGTGCCAGCAGCTCGACGGGGTCGGGGGATACGCAGTATTTT